Below are 22 T cell receptor beta chains sequenced from a single sample in a study of response to subunit inactivated influenza vaccine. TCRdb re-called the RT-PCR reads through MiXCR, storing one row per CDR3 protein. This sample has approximately 530,000 distinct CDR3 sequences, with less than 8% found just once. The sequenced sample was PBMCs from blood, obtained roughly 24 months after vaccination. The source is a man aged 50 to 69 who received an inactivated influenza vaccine.

This clonotype was recorded at least ten times. The rearrangement links TRBV29-1 to TRBJ2-1, with 10 positions matching TRBD2. Unmatched junction bases numbered 13, after V lost 3 bases and J lost 8 bases. Germline V gene lookup returns CDR1 SQVTM and CDR2 ANQGSEA. This CDR3 region has 16 residues. The CDR3 DNA reads as TGCAGCGTTGAGGGTCTAGCGGGAGCCCTAGGGGATGAGCAGTTCTTC. This codes for CSVEGLAGALGDEQFF.

The rearrangement links TRBV25-1 to TRBJ2-5; TRBD2 matches 13 bases. V lost 1 base and J lost 5; bases outside the gene matches: 4. Germline V lookup: CDR1 MGHDK, CDR2 SYGVNS. This CDR3 comprises 16 residues. This CDR3 reads CASSELGLAGAETQYF. CDR3 DNA sequence: TGTGCCAGCAGTGAATTAGGACTAGCGGGAGCGGAGACCCAGTACTTC.

The CDR3 is CASRFSPGVSTGELFF. The CDR3, as DNA: TGTGCCAGCAGGTTCTCTCCGGGAGTTAGCACCGGGGAGCTGTTTTTT. The chain combines TRBV7-2 with TRBJ2-2, with a weak D call TRBD2 (6 bases). Trimming stripped 6 bases from V and 4 bases from J, with 18 bases between. Germline CDR1 is SGHTA and CDR2 is FQGNSA. The CDR3 has 16 residues. The complete variable domain, with remaining parts taken from reference TRBV7-2 and TRBJ2-2, reads GAGVSQSPSNKVTEKGKDVELRCDPISGHTALYWYRQSLGQGLEFLIYFQGNSAPDKSGLPSDRFSAERTGGSVSTLTIQRTQQEDSAVYLCASRFSPGVSTGELFFGEGSRLTVL.

Ten or more counts support this clonotype. The CDR3 is CASRDPNYDTQYF. CDR3 sequence (DNA): TGCGCCAGCAGGGATCCGAATTATGATACGCAGTATTTT. The V gene is TRBV5-1, the J gene TRBJ2-3; D unclear. This CDR3 comprises 13 residues. V was cut by 5 bases and J by 6 bases, with 13 bases left in between. Germline-derived CDR1 and CDR2 are SGHRS and YFSETQ.

This clonotype was picked up a small number of times. The CDR3 protein is CATSTPGLGTQYF. The CDR3 DNA is TGTGCCACCAGTACTCCGGGGTTAGGGACCCAGTACTTC. V and J are TRBV24-1 and TRBJ2-5; D may be TRBD2 (5 bases). The V end lost 6 bases, the J end lost 7 bases, and 14 bases lay between the germline ends. The CDR3 runs to 13 residues. Germline assignment: CDR1 KGHDR and CDR2 SFDVKD.

The chain joins TRBV12-3 or TRBV12-4 to TRBJ1-5; 7 bases match TRBD1. This CDR3 comprises 14 residues. V was clipped by 5 bases and J by 6 bases; unmatched bases: 7. CDR3 nucleotide sequence: TGTGCCAGCAGTCTCGACAGGGAGGTTCAGCCCCAGCATTTT. It encodes CASSLDREVQPQHF.

This chain joins TRBV10-3 and TRBJ2-5, with TRBD2 identical over 9 bases. This CDR3 region has 13 residues. V was clipped by 10 bases and J by 5 bases; unmatched bases: 8. The germline V gene has CDR1 ENHRY and CDR2 SYGVKD. CDR3 amino acids: CANAGGPGETQYF. The CDR3 DNA follows: TGTGCCAATGCGGGGGGGCCGGGGGAGACCCAGTACTTC.

The chain recombines TRBV7-2 with TRBJ1-3; possibly TRBD1 for D (5 bases). Per germline, CDR1 SGHTA and CDR2 FQGNSA. The V gene lost 5 bases and the J gene lost 9 bases, with 14 bases spanning the gap. CDR3 size: 13 residues. The CDR3 region has the DNA TGTGCCAGCAGCCCACAGTGGGGGAGCACCATATATTTT. Protein product: CASSPQWGSTIYF.

This clonotype was observed a few times. The CDR3 protein is CASRLGQGVTEAFF. The CDR3 region has the DNA TGTGCCAGCAGGTTGGGACAGGGGGTAACTGAAGCTTTCTTT. The genes are TRBV7-2 and TRBJ1-1; 11 bases align to TRBD1. The length of the CDR3 is 14 residues. Trimming at V came to 6 bases and at J to 5 bases, leaving 5 bases not matched to a gene. Germline V gene sequence: CDR1 SGHTA, CDR2 FQGNSA.

The chain links TRBV27 to TRBJ2-7; 7 bases are a match to TRBD1. Germline lookup yields CDR1 MNHEY and CDR2 SMNVEV (reference sequence). V was clipped by 3 bases and J by 6 bases; unmatched bases: 8. This CDR3 has 14 amino acids. As DNA, the CDR3 is TGTGCCAGCAGTTTCGACAGGGTTTTGCGCGAGCAGTACTTC. Amino acid sequence: CASSFDRVLREQYF.

This clonotype was detected only a few times. V is TRBV6-2 or TRBV6-3 and J is TRBJ2-7, with 8 bases matching TRBD1. V trimming: 6 bases; J trimming: 2 bases; junction bases outside the gene matches: 6. This CDR3 is 14 amino acids long. Per germline, CDR1 MNHEY and CDR2 SVGEGT. CDR3 loop: CASRVQGVPYEQYF. The CDR3 nucleotides are TGTGCCAGCAGAGTACAGGGGGTTCCCTACGAGCAGTACTTC.

The chain has TRBV20-1 and TRBJ2-3; unclear D gene. In germline, CDR1 is DFQATT, CDR2 SNEGSKA (reference sequence). CDR3 size: 14 residues. Trimming took 6 bases from V and 2 from J, leaving 15 bases between them. The CDR3 DNA reads as TGCAGTGCCCCGCCGGGTGCAGCCACAGATACGCAGTATTTT. It encodes CSAPPGAATDTQYF.

This clonotype has a handful of counts. The V gene is TRBV29-1, the J gene TRBJ2-1; 8 positions match TRBD2. The V segment lost 3 bases and the J segment 3 bases; nucleotides outside the gene matches: 4. Germline V gives CDR1 SQVTM, CDR2 ANQGSEA. The CDR3 runs to 14 residues. As DNA, the CDR3 is TGCAGCGTTGAGGGGACTAGATTCTACAATGAGCAGTTCTTC. Amino acid sequence: CSVEGTRFYNEQFF.

This clonotype was detected only a few times. CDR3 nucleotide sequence: TGCAGCGTTATCGGCAGGGAGAACTACGAGCAGTACTTC. Its protein product is CSVIGRENYEQYF. The chain recombines TRBV29-1 with TRBJ2-7; tentatively, D is TRBD1 or TRBD2 (5 bases each). V was pared by 5 bases and J by 3 bases, with 14 bases between. The CDR3 spans 13 residues. Germline assignment: CDR1 SQVTM and CDR2 ANQGSEA.

This chain links TRBV7-2 with TRBJ2-1; D unresolved. The CDR3 totals 14 residues. V lost 4 bases and J 6 bases, leaving 13 bases between the germline ends. The germline V gene encodes CDR1 SGHTA and CDR2 FQGNSA. The CDR3 coding sequence is TGTGCCAGCAGCTATGCGCCCATGGGCAATGAGCAGTTCTTC. Its translation is CASSYAPMGNEQFF.

This clonotype has only a few counts. The chain links TRBV12-3 or TRBV12-4 to TRBJ2-7; the D is unclear. CDR3 length equals 13 residues. The V end was cut by 3 bases, the J end by 4 bases, with 10 bases between. CDR3 bases: TGTGCCAGCAGTTTTAGCTCCGTGTACGAGCAGTACTTC. Translating it yields CASSFSSVYEQYF.

This clonotype was detected many times. This chain links TRBV28 with TRBJ2-2; tentatively, D is TRBD1 or TRBD2 (5 bases each). Trimming took off 3 bases at V and 1 base at J, with 12 bases between the two ends. In germline, CDR1 is MDHEN, CDR2 SYDVKM. The CDR3 runs 16 residues. CDR3 nucleotides: TGTGCCAGCAGTTTTTGGGGGAGACTGAACACCGGGGAGCTGTTTTTT. Residues: CASSFWGRLNTGELFF.

This clonotype was observed a few times. The J gene is TRBJ2-2, the V gene TRBV14; tentative D call: TRBD1 (6 bases). The CDR3 totals 19 residues. Germline assignment: CDR1 SGHDN and CDR2 FVKESK. Trimming left V 1 base short and J 3 bases short, with 21 bases between. This CDR3 is CASSQAIGPDRPDTGELFF. The DNA for the CDR3 is TGTGCCAGCAGCCAAGCTATTGGACCGGACAGACCCGACACCGGGGAGCTGTTTTTT.

This clonotype was seen a few times. The rearrangement joins TRBV20-1 to TRBJ2-1; 9 nucleotides match TRBD2. Germline V gene lookup returns CDR1 DFQATT and CDR2 SNEGSKA (reference sequence). Trimming cost V 3 bases and J 9 bases; bases outside gene matches: 6. The CDR3 has 13 amino acids. The CDR3 loop reads CSARAAREGEQFF. CDR3 sequence (DNA): TGCAGTGCTAGGGCTGCGCGGGAGGGTGAGCAGTTCTTC.

The V gene is TRBV10-3, the J gene TRBJ2-1, with no clear D. V was trimmed by 2 bases and J by 8 bases, leaving 4 bases between them. CDR1 and CDR2 (germline): ENHRY, SYGVKD. CDR3 length equals 11 residues. The CDR3 loop reads CAISERHEQFF. The CDR3 DNA sequence: TGTGCCATCAGTGAGAGGCATGAGCAGTTCTTC.

This rearrangement joins TRBV5-1 to TRBJ2-1, with 9 positions matching TRBD2. CDR3 length: 16 residues. Trimming removed 4 bases from V and 2 bases from J; junction bases left unmatched: 7. Germline CDR1 reads SGHRS; CDR2 reads YFSETQ. The CDR3 DNA is TGCGCCAGCAGCCCCAACCCTAGCGGGACCTACAATGAGCAGTTCTTC. It translates to CASSPNPSGTYNEQFF.

The chain is built from TRBV7-2 and TRBJ2-2, with a weak D call TRBD1 (5 bases). Germline values: CDR1 SGHTA, CDR2 FQGNSA. V was shortened by 2 bases and J by 0 bases, with 13 bases between the two germline ends. The CDR3 totals 17 residues. The chain's CDR3 is CASSLTRDRANTGELFF. The DNA for the CDR3 is TGTGCCAGCAGCTTAACCAGGGATAGGGCGAACACCGGGGAGCTGTTTTTT.